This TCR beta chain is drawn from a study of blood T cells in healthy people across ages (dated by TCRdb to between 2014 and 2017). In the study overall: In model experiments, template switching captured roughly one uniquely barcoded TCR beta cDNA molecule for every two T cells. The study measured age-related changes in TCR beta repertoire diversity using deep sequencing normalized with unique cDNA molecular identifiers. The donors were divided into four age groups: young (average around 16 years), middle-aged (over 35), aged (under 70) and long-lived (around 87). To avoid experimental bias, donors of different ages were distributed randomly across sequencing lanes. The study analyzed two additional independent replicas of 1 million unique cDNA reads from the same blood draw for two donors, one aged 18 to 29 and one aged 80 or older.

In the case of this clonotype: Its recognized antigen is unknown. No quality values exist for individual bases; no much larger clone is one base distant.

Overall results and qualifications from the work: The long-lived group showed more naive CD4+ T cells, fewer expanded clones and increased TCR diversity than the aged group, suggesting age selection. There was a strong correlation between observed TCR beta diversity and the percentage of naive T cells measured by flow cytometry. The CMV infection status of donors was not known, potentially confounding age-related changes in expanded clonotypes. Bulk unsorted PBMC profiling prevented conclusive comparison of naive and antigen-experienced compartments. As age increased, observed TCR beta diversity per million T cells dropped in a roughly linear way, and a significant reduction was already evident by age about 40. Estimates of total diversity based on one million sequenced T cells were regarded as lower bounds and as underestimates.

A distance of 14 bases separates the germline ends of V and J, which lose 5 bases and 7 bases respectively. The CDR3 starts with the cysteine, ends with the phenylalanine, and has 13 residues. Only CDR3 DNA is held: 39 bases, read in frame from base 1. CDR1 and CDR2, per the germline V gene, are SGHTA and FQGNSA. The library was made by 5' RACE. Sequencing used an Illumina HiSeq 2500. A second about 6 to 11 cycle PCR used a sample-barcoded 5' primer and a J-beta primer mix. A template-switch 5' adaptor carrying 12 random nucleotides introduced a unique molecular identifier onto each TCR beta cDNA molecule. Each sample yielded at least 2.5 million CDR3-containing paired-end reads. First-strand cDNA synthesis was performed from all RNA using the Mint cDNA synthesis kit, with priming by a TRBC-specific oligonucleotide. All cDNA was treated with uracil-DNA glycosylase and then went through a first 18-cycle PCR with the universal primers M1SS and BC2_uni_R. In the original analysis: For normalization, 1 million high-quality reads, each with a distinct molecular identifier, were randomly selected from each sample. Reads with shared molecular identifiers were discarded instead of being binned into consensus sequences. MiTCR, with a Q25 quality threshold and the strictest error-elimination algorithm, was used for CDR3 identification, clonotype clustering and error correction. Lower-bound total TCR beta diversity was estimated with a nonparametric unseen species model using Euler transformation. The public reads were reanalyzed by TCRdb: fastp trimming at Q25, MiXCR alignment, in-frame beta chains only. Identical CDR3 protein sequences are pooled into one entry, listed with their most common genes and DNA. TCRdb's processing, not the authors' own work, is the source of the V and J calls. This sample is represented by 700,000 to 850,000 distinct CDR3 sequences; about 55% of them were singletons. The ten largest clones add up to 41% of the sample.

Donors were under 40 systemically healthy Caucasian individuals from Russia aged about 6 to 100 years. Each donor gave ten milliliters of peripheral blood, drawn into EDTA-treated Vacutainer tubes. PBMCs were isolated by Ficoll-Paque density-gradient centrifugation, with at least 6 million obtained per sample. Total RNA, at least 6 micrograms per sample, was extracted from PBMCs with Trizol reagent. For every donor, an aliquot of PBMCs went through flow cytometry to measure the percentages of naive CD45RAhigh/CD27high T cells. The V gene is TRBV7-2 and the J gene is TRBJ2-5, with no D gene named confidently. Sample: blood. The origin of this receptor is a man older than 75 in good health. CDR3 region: CASSPVRTGTQYF. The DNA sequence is TGTGCCAGCAGCCCGGTGAGGACGGGGACCCAGTACTTC.